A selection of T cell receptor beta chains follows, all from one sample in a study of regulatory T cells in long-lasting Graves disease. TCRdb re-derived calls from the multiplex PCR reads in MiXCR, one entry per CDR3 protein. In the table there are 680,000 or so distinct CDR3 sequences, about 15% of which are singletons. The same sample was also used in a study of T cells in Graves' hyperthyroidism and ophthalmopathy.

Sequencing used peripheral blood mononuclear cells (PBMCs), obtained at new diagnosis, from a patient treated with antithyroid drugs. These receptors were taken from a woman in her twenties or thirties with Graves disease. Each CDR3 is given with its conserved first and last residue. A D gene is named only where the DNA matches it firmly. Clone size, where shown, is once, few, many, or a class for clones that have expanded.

CASSSGDRRVSNEQFF	TGTGCCAGCAGCTCCGGGGACAGGCGGGTGTCCAATGAGCAGTTCTTC	TRBJ2-1	TRBD1	few	TRBV7-2
CASSGSQPQHF	TGTGCCAGCAGTGGAAGTCAGCCCCAGCATTTT	TRBJ1-5	-	few	TRBV6-1
CASSDGPQNTEAFF	TGTGCCAGCAGTGACGGCCCACAGAACACTGAAGCTTTCTTT	TRBJ1-1	-	many	TRBV2
CASSTEAGMSPYERYF	TGCGCCAGCAGCACCGAGGCGGGGATGTCCCCCTACGAGCGGTACTTC	TRBJ2-7	-	-	TRBV5-1
CASSPAGGNTIYF	TGCGCCAGCAGCCCCGCAGGTGGAAACACCATATATTTT	TRBJ1-3	-	many	TRBV5-1
CSASDYPSSYEQYF	TGCAGTGCTTCGGACTATCCTAGCTCCTACGAGCAGTACTTC	TRBJ2-7	-	few	TRBV20-1
CASSASLSGTASTDTQYF	TGTGCCAGCTCAGCGTCCCTATCCGGGACCGCTAGCACAGATACGCAGTATTTT	TRBJ2-3	-	-	TRBV18
CASSLSTGPGRNIQYF	TGTGCCAGCAGTTTATCCACGGGACCGGGACGAAACATTCAGTACTTC	TRBJ2-4	-	few	TRBV28
CAISDWSELNYGYTF	TGTGCCATCAGTGACTGGTCAGAACTCAACTATGGCTACACCTTC	TRBJ1-2	-	many	TRBV10-3
CSARDASGRAEQYF	TGCAGTGCTAGAGATGCTAGCGGGAGAGCCGAGCAGTACTTC	TRBJ2-7	TRBD2	few	TRBV20-1
CASSQPRLAGPYEQYF	TGTGCCAGCAGCCAGCCTAGACTAGCGGGCCCCTACGAGCAGTACTTC	TRBJ2-7	TRBD2	many	TRBV7-8
CAISGTGGGSPLHF	TGTGCCATCAGTGGGACAGGGGGGGGTTCACCCCTCCACTTT	TRBJ1-6	TRBD1	-	TRBV10-3
CSAPSLAGEGTDTQYF	TGCAGTGCACCGTCACTAGCGGGAGAAGGGACAGATACGCAGTATTTT	TRBJ2-3	TRBD2	many	TRBV20-1
CASSQDSGAAQYF	TGTGCCAGCAGCCAAGATTCGGGAGCGGCCCAGTACTTC	TRBJ2-7	-	-	TRBV3-1
CASSLGRAAGEYNEQFF	TGTGCCAGCAGCTTAGGTAGGGCGGCAGGAGAGTACAATGAGCAGTTCTTC	TRBJ2-1	-	few	TRBV7-9
CASSLQAGLNEQYF	TGCGCCAGCAGCTTGCAGGCAGGGCTCAACGAGCAGTACTTC	TRBJ2-7	-	-	TRBV5-1
CASSPGQGLKKTQYF	TGTGCCAGCAGTCCGGGACAGGGCCTAAAGAAGACCCAGTACTTC	TRBJ2-5	TRBD1	many	TRBV12-3/TRBV12-4
CASSSQGAVTEAFF	TGTGCCAGCAGTTCGCAGGGGGCAGTTACTGAAGCTTTCTTT	TRBJ1-1	TRBD1	many	TRBV7-9
CASSPGTFGANVLTF	TGCGCCAGCAGTCCTGGGACATTTGGGGCCAACGTCCTGACTTTC	TRBJ2-6	-	few	TRBV5-1
CASSGLGRVGYTF	TGTGCCAGCAGTGGGCTGGGAAGGGTTGGCTACACCTTC	TRBJ1-2	-	-	TRBV28
CASHTGDGNTIYF	TGTGCCAGCCATACAGGGGACGGAAACACCATATATTTT	TRBJ1-3	TRBD1	few	TRBV27
CASSVGATSFAYEQYF	TGTGCCAGCAGCGTAGGAGCGACTTCATTTGCCTACGAGCAGTACTTC	TRBJ2-7	-	many	TRBV9
CSALLLAGVGWLYNEQFF	TGCAGTGCCTTATTACTAGCGGGAGTAGGTTGGCTCTACAATGAGCAGTTCTTC	TRBJ2-1	TRBD2	many	TRBV20-1
CASRPSGQSSYEQYF	TGTGCCAGCAGGCCTAGCGGGCAGAGCTCCTACGAGCAGTACTTC	TRBJ2-7	TRBD2	many	TRBV28
CASSGEKDNWQYF	TGTGCCAGCAGTGGGGAAAAGGACAACTGGCAGTACTTC	TRBJ2-7	-	many	TRBV12-3/TRBV12-4